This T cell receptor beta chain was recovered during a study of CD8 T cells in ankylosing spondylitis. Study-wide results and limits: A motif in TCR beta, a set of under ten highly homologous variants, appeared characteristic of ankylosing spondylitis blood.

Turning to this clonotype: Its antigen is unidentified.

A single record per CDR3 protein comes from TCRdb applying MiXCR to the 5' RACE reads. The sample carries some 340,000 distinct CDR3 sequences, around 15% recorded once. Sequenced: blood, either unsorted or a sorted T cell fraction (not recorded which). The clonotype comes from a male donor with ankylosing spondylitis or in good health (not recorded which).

The CDR3 DNA follows: TGTGCCAGCAGCCTAGCGGGGGGCGACAATGAGCAGTTCTTC. Translating it yields CASSLAGGDNEQFF. This rearrangement joins TRBV11-3 to TRBJ2-1; 11 bases line up with TRBD2. The CDR3 consists of 14 residues. J gave up 5 bases and V 5 bases, and 2 bases lay outside the gene matches. CDR1 and CDR2 (germline): SGHNT, YENEEA.